The clone carrying this TCR beta chain showed up many times. The sample comes from a study of neurological immune-mediated disorders. Germline CDR1 and CDR2: LGHNT and FRNRAP. This CDR3 is built from 15 residues. With V trimmed by 5 bases and J by 0 bases, 5 bases remained unmatched. Whenever a sequencing run was performed, it yielded over 180 million TCR-beta sequences from 15-18 subjects. TCRdb redid the calling of the 5' RACE reads with MiXCR, one entry per CDR3 protein. Here the sample spans more than 75,000 distinct CDR3 sequences, 10% being singletons. The chain combines TRBV12-5 with TRBJ2-5, with 8 bases matching TRBD2. The clonotype was recovered from a man aged 35 to 55 in good health. The sequenced sample consisted of PBMCs. The CDR3 here is CASGPSGLYQETQYF. As DNA, the CDR3 is TGTGCTAGTGGTCCTAGCGGGTTATACCAAGAGACCCAGTACTTC.